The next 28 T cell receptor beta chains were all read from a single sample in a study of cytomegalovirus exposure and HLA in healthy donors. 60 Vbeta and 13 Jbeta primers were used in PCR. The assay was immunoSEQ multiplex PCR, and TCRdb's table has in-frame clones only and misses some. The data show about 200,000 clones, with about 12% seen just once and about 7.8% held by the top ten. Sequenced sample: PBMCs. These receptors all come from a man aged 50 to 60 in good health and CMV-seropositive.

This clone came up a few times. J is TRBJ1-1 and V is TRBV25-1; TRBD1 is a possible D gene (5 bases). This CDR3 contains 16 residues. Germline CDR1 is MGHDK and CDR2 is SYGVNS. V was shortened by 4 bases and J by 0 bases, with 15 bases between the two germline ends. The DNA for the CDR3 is TGTGCCAGCAGTGCTGGACACTGGAAGTTGAACACTGAAGCTTTCTTT. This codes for CASSAGHWKLNTEAFF.

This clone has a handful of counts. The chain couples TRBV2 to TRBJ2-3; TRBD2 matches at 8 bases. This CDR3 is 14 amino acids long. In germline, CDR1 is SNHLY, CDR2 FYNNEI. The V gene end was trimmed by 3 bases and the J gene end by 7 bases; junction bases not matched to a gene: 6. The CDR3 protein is CASSEKRGRHTQYF. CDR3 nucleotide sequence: TGTGCCAGCAGTGAGAAGCGGGGGAGGCATACGCAGTATTTT.

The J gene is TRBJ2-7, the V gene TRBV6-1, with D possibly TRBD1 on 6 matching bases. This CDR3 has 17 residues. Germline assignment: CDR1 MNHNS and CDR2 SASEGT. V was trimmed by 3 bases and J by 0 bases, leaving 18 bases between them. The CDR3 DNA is TGTGCCAGCAGTGAGGGAACCCACCAGGGGTCCTCCTACGAGCAGTACGTC. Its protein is CASSEGTHQGSSYEQYV.

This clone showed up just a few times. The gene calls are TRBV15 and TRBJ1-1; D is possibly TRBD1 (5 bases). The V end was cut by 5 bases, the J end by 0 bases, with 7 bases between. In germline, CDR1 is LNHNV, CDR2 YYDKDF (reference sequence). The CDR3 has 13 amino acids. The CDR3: CATSQGLNTEAFF. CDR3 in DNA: TGTGCCACCAGCCAGGGTTTGAACACTGAAGCTTTCTTT.

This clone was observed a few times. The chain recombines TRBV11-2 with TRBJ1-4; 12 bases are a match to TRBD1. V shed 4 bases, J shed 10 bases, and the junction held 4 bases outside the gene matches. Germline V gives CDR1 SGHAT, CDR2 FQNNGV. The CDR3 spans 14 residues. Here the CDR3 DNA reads TGTGCCAGCAGCTACGGGACAGGGGGCGGAAAACTGTTTTTT. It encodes CASSYGTGGGKLFF. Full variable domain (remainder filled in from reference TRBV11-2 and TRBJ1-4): EAGVAQSPRYKIIEKRQSVAFWCNPISGHATLYWYQQILGQGPKLLIQFQNNGVVDDSQLPKDRFSAERLKGVDSTLKIQPAKLEDSAVYLCASSYGTGGGKLFFGSGTQLSVL.

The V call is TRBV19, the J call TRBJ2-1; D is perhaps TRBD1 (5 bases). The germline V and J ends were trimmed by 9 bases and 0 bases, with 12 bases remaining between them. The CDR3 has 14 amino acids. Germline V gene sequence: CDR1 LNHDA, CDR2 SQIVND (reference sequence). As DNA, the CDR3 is TGTGCCAGCACAACAGGAAACTCCTACAATGAGCAGTTCTTC. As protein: CASTTGNSYNEQFF.

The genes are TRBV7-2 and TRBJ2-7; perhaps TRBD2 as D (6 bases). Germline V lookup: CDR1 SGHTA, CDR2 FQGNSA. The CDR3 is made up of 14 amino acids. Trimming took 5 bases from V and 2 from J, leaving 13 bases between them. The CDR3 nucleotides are TGTGCCAGCAGCCCCGGAGGGGTCCCCTACGAGCAGTACTTC. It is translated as CASSPGGVPYEQYF.

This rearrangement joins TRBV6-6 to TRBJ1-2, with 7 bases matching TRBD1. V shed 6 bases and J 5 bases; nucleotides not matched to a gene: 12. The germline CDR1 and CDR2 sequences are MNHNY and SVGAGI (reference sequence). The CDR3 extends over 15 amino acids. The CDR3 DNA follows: TGTGCCAGCAGCAAGTCCGACAGGGCGGTTTATGGCTACACCTTC. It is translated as CASSKSDRAVYGYTF.

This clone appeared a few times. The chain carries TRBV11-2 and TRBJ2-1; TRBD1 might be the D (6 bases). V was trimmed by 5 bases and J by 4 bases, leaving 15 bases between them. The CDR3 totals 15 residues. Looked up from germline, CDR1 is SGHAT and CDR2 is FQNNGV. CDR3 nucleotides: TGTGCCAGCAGCCTGGGATGGACAGATTACAATGAGCAGTTCTTC. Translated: CASSLGWTDYNEQFF.

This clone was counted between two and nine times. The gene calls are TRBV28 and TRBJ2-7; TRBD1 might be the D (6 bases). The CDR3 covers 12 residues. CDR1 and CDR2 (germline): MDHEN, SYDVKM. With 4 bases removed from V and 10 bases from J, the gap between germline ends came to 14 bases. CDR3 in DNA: TGTGCCAGCAGTTCTCCCGGGACAACACAGTACGTC. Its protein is CASSSPGTTQYV.

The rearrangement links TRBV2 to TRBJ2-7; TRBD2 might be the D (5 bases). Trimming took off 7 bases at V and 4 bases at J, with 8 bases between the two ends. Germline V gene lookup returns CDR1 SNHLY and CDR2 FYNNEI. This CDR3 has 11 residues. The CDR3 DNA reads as TGTGCCAGCACCGGGGATTACGAGCAGTACTTC. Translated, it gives CASTGDYEQYF.

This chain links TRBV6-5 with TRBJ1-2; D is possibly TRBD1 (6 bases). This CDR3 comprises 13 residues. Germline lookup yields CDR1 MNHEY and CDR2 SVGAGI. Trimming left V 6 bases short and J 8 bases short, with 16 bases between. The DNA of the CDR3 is TGTGCCAGCAGACTTTCAGGGGAACGGGGCTACACCTTC. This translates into CASRLSGERGYTF.

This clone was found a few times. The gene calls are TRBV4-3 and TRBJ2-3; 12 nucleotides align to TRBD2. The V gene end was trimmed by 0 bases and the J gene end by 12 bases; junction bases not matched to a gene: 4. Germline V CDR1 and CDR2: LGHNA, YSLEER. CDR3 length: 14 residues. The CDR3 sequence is CASSQDTSGGTQYF. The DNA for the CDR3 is TGCGCCAGCAGCCAAGACACTAGCGGGGGGACACAGTATTTT.

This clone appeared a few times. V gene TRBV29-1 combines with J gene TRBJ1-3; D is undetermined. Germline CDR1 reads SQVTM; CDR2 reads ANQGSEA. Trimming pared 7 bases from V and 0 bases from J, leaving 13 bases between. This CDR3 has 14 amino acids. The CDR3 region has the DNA TGCAGCGCTCTTTTGGGCCGCTCTGGAAACACCATATATTTT. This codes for CSALLGRSGNTIYF.

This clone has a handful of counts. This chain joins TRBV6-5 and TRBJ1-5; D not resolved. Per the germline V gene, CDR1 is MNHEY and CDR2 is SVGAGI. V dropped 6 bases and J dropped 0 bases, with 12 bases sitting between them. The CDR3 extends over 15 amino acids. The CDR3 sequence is CASRQTVNSNQPQHF. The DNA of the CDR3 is TGTGCCAGCAGACAGACGGTCAATAGCAATCAGCCCCAGCATTTT.

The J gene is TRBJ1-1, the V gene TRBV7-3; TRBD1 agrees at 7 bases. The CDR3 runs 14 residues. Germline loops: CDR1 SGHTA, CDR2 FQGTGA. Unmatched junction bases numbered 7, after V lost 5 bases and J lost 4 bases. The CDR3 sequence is CASSTGQDGTEAFF. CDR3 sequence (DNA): TGTGCCAGCAGCACAGGACAGGATGGCACTGAAGCTTTCTTT.

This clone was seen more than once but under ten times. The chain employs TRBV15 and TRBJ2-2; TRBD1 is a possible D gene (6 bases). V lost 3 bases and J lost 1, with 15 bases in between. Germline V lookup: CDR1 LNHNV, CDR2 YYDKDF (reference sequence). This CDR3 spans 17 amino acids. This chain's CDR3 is CATSRVTGPQNTGELFF. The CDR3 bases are TGTGCCACCAGCAGGGTCACAGGGCCCCAGAACACCGGGGAGCTGTTTTTT.

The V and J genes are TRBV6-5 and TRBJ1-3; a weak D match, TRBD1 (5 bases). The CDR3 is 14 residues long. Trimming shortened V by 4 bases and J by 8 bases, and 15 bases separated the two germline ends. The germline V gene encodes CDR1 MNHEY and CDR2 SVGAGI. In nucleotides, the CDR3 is TGTGCCAGCAGTTCCCAGGGTTTCGCAGACACCATATATTTT. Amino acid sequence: CASSSQGFADTIYF.

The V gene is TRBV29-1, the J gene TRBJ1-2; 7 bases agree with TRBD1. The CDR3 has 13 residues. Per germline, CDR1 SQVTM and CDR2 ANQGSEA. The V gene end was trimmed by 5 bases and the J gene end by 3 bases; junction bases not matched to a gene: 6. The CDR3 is CSVLGGGDYGYTF. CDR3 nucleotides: TGCAGCGTTTTAGGGGGCGGGGACTATGGCTACACCTTC.

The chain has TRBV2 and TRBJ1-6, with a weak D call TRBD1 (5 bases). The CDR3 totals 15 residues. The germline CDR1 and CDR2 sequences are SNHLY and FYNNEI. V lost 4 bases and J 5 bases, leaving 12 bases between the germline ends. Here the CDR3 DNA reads TGTGCCAGCAGTGGCTCGGGACTGAATAATTCACCCCTCCACTTT. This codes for CASSGSGLNNSPLHF.

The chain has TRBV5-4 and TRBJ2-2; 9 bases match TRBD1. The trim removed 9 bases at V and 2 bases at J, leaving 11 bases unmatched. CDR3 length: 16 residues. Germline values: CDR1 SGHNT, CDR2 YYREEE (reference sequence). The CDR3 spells CATEVPGQGNTGELFF. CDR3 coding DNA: TGTGCCACCGAGGTCCCGGGACAGGGAAACACCGGGGAGCTGTTTTTT.

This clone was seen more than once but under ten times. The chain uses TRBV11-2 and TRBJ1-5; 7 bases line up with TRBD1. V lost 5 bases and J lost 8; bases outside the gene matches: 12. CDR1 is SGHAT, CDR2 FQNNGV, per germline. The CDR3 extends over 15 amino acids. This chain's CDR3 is CASSPVRGRLEPQHF. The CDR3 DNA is TGTGCCAGCAGCCCCGTAAGGGGGCGGTTGGAGCCCCAGCATTTT.

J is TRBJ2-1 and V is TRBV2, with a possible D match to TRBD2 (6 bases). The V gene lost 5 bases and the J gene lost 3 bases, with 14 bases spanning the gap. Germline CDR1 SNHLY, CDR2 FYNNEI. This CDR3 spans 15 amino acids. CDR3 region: CASSKTRGLYNEQFF. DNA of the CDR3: TGTGCCAGCAGTAAGACCCGGGGACTCTACAATGAGCAGTTCTTC. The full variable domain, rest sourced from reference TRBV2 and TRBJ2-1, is EPEVTQTPSHQVTQMGQEVILRCVPISNHLYFYWYRQILGQKVEFLVSFYNNEISEKSEIFDDQFSVERPDGSNFTLKIRSTKLEDSAMYFCASSKTRGLYNEQFFGPGTRLTVL.

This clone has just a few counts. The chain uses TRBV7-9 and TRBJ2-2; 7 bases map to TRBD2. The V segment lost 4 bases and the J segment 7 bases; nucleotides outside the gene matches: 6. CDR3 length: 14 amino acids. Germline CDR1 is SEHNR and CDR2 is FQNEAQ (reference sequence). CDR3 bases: TGTGCCAGCAGCTCCCTGCGGGGGAACGGGGAGCTGTTTTTT. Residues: CASSSLRGNGELFF.

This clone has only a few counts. For the CDR3, the DNA is TGTGCCAGCAGCCCGCCAGGGGTCCAGCCCCAGCATTTT. The encoded protein is CASSPPGVQPQHF. This chain connects TRBV7-2 to TRBJ1-5; D perhaps matches TRBD1 (6 bases). Looked up from germline, CDR1 is SGHTA and CDR2 is FQGNSA. Between the trimmed V and J ends, which lost 5 bases and 7 bases, there was a span of 12 bases. CDR3 length: 13 amino acids.

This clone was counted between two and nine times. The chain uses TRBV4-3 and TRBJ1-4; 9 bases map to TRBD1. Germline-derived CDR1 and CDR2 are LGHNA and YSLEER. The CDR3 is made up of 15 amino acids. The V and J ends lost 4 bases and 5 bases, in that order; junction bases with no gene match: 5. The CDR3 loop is CASSPRDRVNEKLFF. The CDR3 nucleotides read TGCGCCAGCAGCCCTCGGGACAGGGTCAATGAAAAACTGTTTTTT.

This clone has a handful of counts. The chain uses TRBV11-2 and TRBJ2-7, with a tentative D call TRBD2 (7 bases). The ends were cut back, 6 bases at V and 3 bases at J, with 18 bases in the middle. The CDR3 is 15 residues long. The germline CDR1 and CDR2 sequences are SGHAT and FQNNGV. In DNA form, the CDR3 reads TGTGCCAGCAGTGACGTCTGGGGGGGCCTCTACGAGCAGTACTTC. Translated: CASSDVWGGLYEQYF.

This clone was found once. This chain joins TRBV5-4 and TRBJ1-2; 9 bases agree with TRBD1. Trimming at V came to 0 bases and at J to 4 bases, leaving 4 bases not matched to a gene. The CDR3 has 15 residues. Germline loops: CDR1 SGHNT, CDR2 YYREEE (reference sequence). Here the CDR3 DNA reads TGTGCCAGCAGCTTGGGGGGACAGGGCTCCTATGGCTACACCTTC. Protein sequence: CASSLGGQGSYGYTF.